This T cell receptor beta chain appears in the sequencing data of a study of memory CD4+ T cells and cytomegalovirus serostatus. For the study at large: Of the healthy Belgian adults, fewer than 10 were CMV seropositive and about 24 seronegative.

The sort gate was single viable CD3+CD4+CD8-CD45RO+ cells for memory CD4+ T cells. Donors' CMV status reflects serum IgG against pp150, pp28, p38, p52. In the source study's methods: Out-of-frame sequences were removed, leaving about 2,300,000 distinct TCRbeta sequences. TCRdb's copy holds only in-frame clones and misses some; the assay was immunoSEQ multiplex PCR. The V and J calls and clone size come from that table; D and trimming were worked out from the DNA. The top ten clones hold about 0.79% of a sample with about 41,000 clones, more than 75% of them seen once. Worth noting for this clone: Its antigen is unknown.

V lost 8 bases to trimming and J lost 4 bases, with 5 bases between them. The CDR3 totals 10 residues. CDR1 and CDR2 from the germline V gene are MNHNS and SASEGT. Whole-study results and caveats: Of 150 to 200 reported CMV TCRbeta sequences, roughly 70 were found in memory CD4+ repertoires.

The receptor's source is an adult in good health and CMV-seronegative. V is TRBV6-1 and J is TRBJ1-2; D not resolved. The sample taken for sequencing was memory CD4+ T cells from blood. The CDR3 DNA reads as TGTGCCAGCTCCTTCTATGGCTACACCTTC. This sequence encodes CASSFYGYTF.